This entry features one T cell receptor (beta chain) sequence. Additional DNA sequences in this sample encode the identical CDR3. Vbeta (60) and Jbeta (13) primers were used in the PCR. Assay used: immunoSEQ multiplex PCR; TCRdb lists only in-frame clones, some missing. The data contain about 130,000 clones, around 67% of them seen just once; the ten biggest clones take up approximately 2%. The sample comes from a study of cytomegalovirus exposure and HLA in healthy donors. This TCR was sampled from a woman in her thirties or forties in good health and CMV-seropositive. The specimen was PBMCs.

CDR3 nucleotides: TGTGCCAGCAGCGTCAAACCGGGACAGGGGTTTCAGCCCCAGCATTTT. Its protein is CASSVKPGQGFQPQHF. This sequence joins TRBV5-6 and TRBJ1-5; 10 positions agree with TRBD1. The germline V gene has CDR1 SGHDT and CDR2 YYEEEE. This CDR3 has 16 amino acids. V gave up 4 bases and J gave up 6 bases; unmatched junction bases: 10.